This is a list of T cell receptor beta chains from one sample in a study of Ad26.COV2.S vaccination and SARS-CoV-2 variants. Sequenced by immunoSEQ multiplex PCR; TCRdb stores in-frame clones only, minus some. The sample consists of 300,000 to 400,000 clones, 92% of them appearing once. The specimen was peripheral blood, collected after recovery from COVID-19. These receptors came from a human donor who had recovered from COVID-19. CDR3s include the opening cysteine and the closing phenylalanine or tryptophan. The D gene is left open where the match is weak. The size field is filled for only some rows; it gives once, few, many or a size class.

J	D	size	V	DNA	CDR3
TRBJ2-3	TRBD2	NA	TRBV20-1	TGCAGTGCTAGTCCTAGGAGCGGGGGGGCTTTAGATACGCAGTATTTT	CSASPRSGGALDTQYF
TRBJ1-2	NA	NA	TRBV6-5	TGTGCCAGCAGTTACTCTCGGGCCGAAGGCTACACCTTC	CASSYSRAEGYTF
TRBJ2-1	NA	NA	TRBV13	TGTGCCAGCAGCCTGAGGGGGGGATACTACAATGAGCAGTTCTTC	CASSLRGGYYNEQFF
TRBJ2-2	NA	NA	TRBV4-3	TGCGCCAGCAGCCAAGCAGGGGCGAACACCGGGGAGCTGTTTTTT	CASSQAGANTGELFF
TRBJ1-2	NA	NA	TRBV5-1	TGCGCCAGCAGCGGGACTGGGGGCTACACCTTC	CASSGTGGYTF
TRBJ1-5	NA	once	TRBV11-2	TGTGCCAGCAGCTTAGTGTCCGGGGACAATCAGCCCCAGCATTTT	CASSLVSGDNQPQHF
TRBJ1-2	NA	NA	TRBV5-6	TGTGCCAGCAGCAGTTTCGGGGGGCAATATGGCTACACCTTC	CASSSFGGQYGYTF
TRBJ1-4	NA	NA	TRBV18	TGTGCCAGCTCCGTGACAGGCGCAACTAATGAAAAACTGTTTTTT	CASSVTGATNEKLFF
TRBJ2-1	TRBD2	NA	TRBV3-1/TRBV3-2	TGTGCCAGCAGCCCCGTACTAGCGGGGCTATACAATGAGCAGTTCTTC	CASSPVLAGLYNEQFF
TRBJ2-2	NA	NA	TRBV10-1	TGCGCCAGCAGTGAGTCAGGGAACACCGGGGAGCTGTTTTTT	CASSESGNTGELFF
TRBJ2-2	NA	NA	TRBV7-2	TGTGCCAGCAGCAAGGAACCAGGGGCCGGGGAGCTGTTTTTT	CASSKEPGAGELFF
TRBJ2-3	NA	NA	TRBV27	TGTGCCAGCAGTTTATATCCGCCGGGGGCTAGCACAGATACGCAGTATTTT	CASSLYPPGASTDTQYF
TRBJ1-2	NA	once	TRBV4-1	TGCGCCAGCAGCCACGCCCGGGGGTTTAAGGAAGAATATGGCTACACCTTC	CASSHARGFKEEYGYTF
TRBJ2-7	TRBD2	NA	TRBV7-2	TGTGCCAGCAGCGTGACTAGCGGGGAGAGTGAGCAGTACTTC	CASSVTSGESEQYF
TRBJ1-6	NA	NA	TRBV9	TGTGCCAGCAGCGTAGGTCAGGGCGGTTCACCCCTCCACTTT	CASSVGQGGSPLHF
TRBJ1-6	NA	NA	TRBV6-1	TGTGCCAGCAGTGAGGGAAGGGCCAATTCACCCCTCCACTTT	CASSEGRANSPLHF
TRBJ1-2	NA	NA	TRBV9	TGTGCCAGCAGCGTAGGGAGTGGACAAGGTGGCTACACCTTC	CASSVGSGQGGYTF
TRBJ2-3	NA	NA	TRBV7-3	TGTGCCAGCAGCTCGCGAGCCCCCACAGATACGCAGTATTTT	CASSSRAPTDTQYF
TRBJ1-5	TRBD1	few	TRBV6-5	TGTGCCAGCAGTCGGGACAGCTTCAATCAGCCCCAGCATTTT	CASSRDSFNQPQHF
TRBJ1-4	NA	NA	TRBV4-3	TGCGCCAGCAGCCAAGATTTAAGGGAAAAACTGTTTTTT	CASSQDLREKLFF
TRBJ2-6	NA	once	TRBV2	TGTGCCAGCAGTCGGGGCTCTGGGGCCAACGTCCTGACTTTC	CASSRGSGANVLTF
TRBJ2-5	TRBD1	once	TRBV7-8	TGTGCCAGCAGCTCCCTCGACAGGGTAGAGACCCAGTACTTC	CASSSLDRVETQYF
TRBJ1-5	NA	NA	TRBV19	TGTGCCAGTAGTATAGGGGGATATAGCAATCAGCCCCAGCATTTT	CASSIGGYSNQPQHF
TRBJ2-7	NA	few	TRBV11-2	TGTGCCAGCAGCCCTGCCAGGGTCGAGCAGTACTTC	CASSPARVEQYF
TRBJ2-7	NA	NA	TRBV11-2	TGTGCCAGCAGCCGAGGGGACTCTCTCTGGGGGCAGTACTTC	CASSRGDSLWGQYF
TRBJ2-2	NA	once	TRBV5-6	TGTGCCAGCAGCTTGGGCGCCGGGGAGCTGTTTTTT	CASSLGAGELFF
TRBJ2-5	NA	NA	TRBV19	TGTGCCAGTAGTATTATGATTGGGGCAGACCAAGAGACCCAGTACTTC	CASSIMIGADQETQYF
TRBJ1-2	NA	NA	TRBV2	TGTGCCAGCAGTGAAGACGGGGTAGAGTGGGATGGCTACACCTTC	CASSEDGVEWDGYTF
TRBJ1-2	TRBD1	NA	TRBV11-2	TGTGCCAGCAGCCCCGGGACAGGGGGCTATGGCTACACCTTC	CASSPGTGGYGYTF
TRBJ1-5	TRBD1	NA	TRBV19	TGTGCCAGTACCAGCCCGGGACAGGGTATCCACCAGCCCCAGCATTTT	CASTSPGQGIHQPQHF
TRBJ2-5	NA	NA	TRBV4-1	TGCGCCAGCAGCCAAGTTAACGGGGCTGCAAAAGAGACCCAGTACTTC	CASSQVNGAAKETQYF
TRBJ1-1	NA	NA	TRBV28	TGTGCCAGCGGGGCAGGTCCCATGAACACTGAAGCTTTCTTT	CASGAGPMNTEAFF
TRBJ1-2	NA	NA	TRBV19	TGTGCCAGTAGTGAATCTCAGGGGTCCGGCTACACCTTC	CASSESQGSGYTF
TRBJ1-5	TRBD1	NA	TRBV27	TGTGCCAGCAGGCGACAGGGAAAAAGCAATCAGCCCCAGCATTTT	CASRRQGKSNQPQHF
TRBJ1-2	NA	NA	TRBV7-2	TGTGCCAGCAGCCCCACAATTCAACAGAGCTATGGCTACACCTTC	CASSPTIQQSYGYTF
TRBJ2-7	NA	NA	TRBV6-2/TRBV6-3	TGTGCCAGCAGTTACTCGACCAACGAGCAGTACTTC	CASSYSTNEQYF
TRBJ2-2	NA	NA	TRBV6-5	TGTGCCAGCAGTTACACGACAGAACAAGGCGGGGAGCTGTTTTTT	CASSYTTEQGGELFF
TRBJ2-5	TRBD2	NA	TRBV5-1	TGCGCCAGCAGCCCATTGGGGGGGGAACCGTACCAAGAGACCCAGTACTTC	CASSPLGGEPYQETQYF
TRBJ2-7	NA	NA	TRBV6-5	TGTGCCAGCCTGACACACGAGCAGTACTTC	CASLTHEQYF
TRBJ1-2	NA	NA	TRBV2	TGTGCCAGCAGTGAATTTGGGGTAGAGGGCTACACCTTC	CASSEFGVEGYTF